These 10 T cell receptor beta chains were all obtained from the same sample, sequenced in a study of regulatory T cells in long-lasting Graves disease. The sample's time point: persistent/refractory GD, antithyroid drugs over 5 years with positive TRAb. Scientists built the TCR library using RNA that was extracted from PBMCs. Arm-PCR of CDR3 regions and iRepertoire HTBI primers were the basis on which TCR beta libraries were built. TCRdb analysed the multiplex PCR reads with MiXCR anew, one entry per CDR3 protein. The table includes 500,000 to 700,000 distinct CDR3 sequences, about 30% detected once. Sequencing used peripheral blood mononuclear cells (PBMCs), obtained when the disease was refractory, from a patient treated with antithyroid drugs. The receptors originated from a female donor with Graves disease.

J is TRBJ2-3 and V is TRBV20-1; D might be TRBD1 (6 bases). V was cut by 1 base and J by 2 bases, with 10 bases left in between. Germline values: CDR1 DFQATT, CDR2 SNEGSKA (reference sequence). The CDR3 spans 14 residues. The DNA of the CDR3 is TGCAGTGCTAGAGGGAGGACAGCCACAGATACGCAGTATTTT. Protein: CSARGRTATDTQYF.

About this clonotype itself: The junction departs from germline at one end; a sequencing error may be responsible. This chain joins TRBV3-1 and TRBJ2-4; D assignment may be TRBD1 or TRBD2 (5 bases each). This CDR3 is built from 13 residues. Germline V CDR1 and CDR2: LGHDT, YNNKEL (reference sequence). DNA for the CDR3: TGTGCCGGCAGCCAGGGAGCTAAAAACATTCAGTACTTC. Translating it yields CAGSQGAKNIQYF. Drawing the rest from reference TRBV3-1 and TRBJ2-4, the complete variable domain is DTAVSQTPKYLVTQMGNDKSIKCEQNLGHDTMYWYKQDSKKFLKIMFSYNNKELIINETVPNRFSPKSPDKAHLNLHINSLELGDSAVYFCAGSQGAKNIQYFGAGTRLSVL.

The chain joins TRBV7-2 to TRBJ2-3; D remains ambiguous. CDR1 and CDR2 from the germline V gene are SGHTA and FQGNSA. The V end was cut by 5 bases, the J end by 1 base, with 10 bases between. The CDR3 has 14 amino acids. DNA of the CDR3: TGTGCCAGCAGCCCCGCCCTGGGCACAGATACGCAGTATTTT. This encodes CASSPALGTDTQYF.

This clonotype was seen ten or more times. J is TRBJ1-2 and V is TRBV12-3 or TRBV12-4; no definite D call. The CDR3 is made up of 15 amino acids. V was shortened by 3 bases and J by 0 bases, with 11 bases between the two germline ends. The CDR3 loop reads CASSFGTRSNYGYTF. The DNA for the CDR3 is TGTGCCAGCAGTTTTGGCACCCGATCTAACTATGGCTACACCTTC.

This clonotype came up a few times. CDR3 DNA: TGTGCCAGTAGTATAGCCACCCAGGGCAGCACTGAAGCTTTCTTT. The encoded protein is CASSIATQGSTEAFF. The chain is built from TRBV19 and TRBJ1-1; perhaps TRBD1 as D (5 bases). The germline CDR1 and CDR2 sequences are LNHDA and SQIVND (reference sequence). The CDR3 consists of 15 residues. The V end lost 1 base, the J end lost 4 bases, and 13 bases lay between the germline ends. The full variable domain, completed using reference TRBV19 and TRBJ1-1, is DGGITQSPKYLFRKEGQNVTLSCEQNLNHDAMYWYRQDPGQGLRLIYYSQIVNDFQKGDIAEGYSVSREKKESFPLTVTSAQKNPTAFYLCASSIATQGSTEAFFGQGTRLTVV.

This clonotype appeared a single time. The chain has TRBV19 and TRBJ2-2, with no clear D. The CDR3 is 13 amino acids. Trimming cost V 5 bases and J 5 bases, with 9 bases left between them. Germline V CDR1 and CDR2: LNHDA, SQIVND (reference sequence). The CDR3: CASSVRQTGELFF. CDR3 coding DNA: TGTGCCAGTAGTGTCAGACAAACCGGGGAGCTGTTTTTT.

Only a few counts were recorded for this clonotype. The chain links TRBV5-1 to TRBJ1-4, with a weak D call TRBD1 (5 bases). The germline V gene has CDR1 SGHRS and CDR2 YFSETQ. The CDR3 contains 16 residues. V lost 2 bases, J lost 1 base, and 12 bases lay in between. DNA for the CDR3: TGCGCCAGCAGCTTCGTTAGGGGCGAAACTAATGAAAAACTGTTTTTT. This encodes CASSFVRGETNEKLFF.

This clonotype was seen repeatedly, ten times or more. The chain has TRBV28 and TRBJ2-7, with 8 bases that match TRBD1. Germline CDR1 is MDHEN and CDR2 is SYDVKM. Trimming cost V 5 bases and J 7 bases; bases outside gene matches: 7. The length of the CDR3 is 13 residues. The CDR3 DNA sequence: TGTGCCAGCAGTCAACAGGGGGTGGGAGAGCAGTACTTC. It yields the protein CASSQQGVGEQYF.

Comments on this clonotype: A much larger clone lies one base from this, so it may be a read error. V gene TRBV28 combines with J gene TRBJ1-2; D call uncertain. V lost 7 bases to trimming and J lost 4 bases, with 25 bases between them. CDR1 and CDR2 (germline): MDHEN, SYDVKM. The CDR3 loop spans 17 amino acids. The CDR3 is CASTYSFLTATTYGYTF. In nucleotides, the CDR3 is TGTGCCAGCACCTACTCATTCCTCACAGCAACAACCTATGGCTACACCTTC.

The genes are TRBV10-3 and TRBJ1-4; 8 nucleotides align to TRBD1. The CDR3 is 16 residues long. The J segment lost 0 bases and the V segment lost 10 bases, leaving 10 bases of the junction unmatched. Germline V lookup: CDR1 ENHRY, CDR2 SYGVKD. The CDR3 reads CATQDRAFTTNEKLFF. In DNA form, the CDR3 reads TGTGCCACCCAGGACAGGGCCTTTACAACTAATGAAAAACTGTTTTTT.